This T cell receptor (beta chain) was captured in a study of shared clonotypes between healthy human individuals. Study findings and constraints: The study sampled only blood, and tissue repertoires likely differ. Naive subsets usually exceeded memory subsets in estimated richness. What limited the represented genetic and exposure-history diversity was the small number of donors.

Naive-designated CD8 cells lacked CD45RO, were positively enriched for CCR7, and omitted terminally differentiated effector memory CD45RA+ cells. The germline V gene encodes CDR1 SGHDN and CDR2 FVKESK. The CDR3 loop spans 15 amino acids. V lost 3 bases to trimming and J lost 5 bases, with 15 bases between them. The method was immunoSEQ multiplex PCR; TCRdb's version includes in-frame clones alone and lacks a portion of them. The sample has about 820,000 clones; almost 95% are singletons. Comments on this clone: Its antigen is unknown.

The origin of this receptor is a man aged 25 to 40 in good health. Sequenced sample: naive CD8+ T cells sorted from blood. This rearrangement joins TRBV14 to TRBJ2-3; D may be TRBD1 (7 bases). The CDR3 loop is CASSQVRRGVDTQYF. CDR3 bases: TGTGCCAGCAGCCAGGTCCGCAGGGGGGTAGATACGCAGTATTTT.